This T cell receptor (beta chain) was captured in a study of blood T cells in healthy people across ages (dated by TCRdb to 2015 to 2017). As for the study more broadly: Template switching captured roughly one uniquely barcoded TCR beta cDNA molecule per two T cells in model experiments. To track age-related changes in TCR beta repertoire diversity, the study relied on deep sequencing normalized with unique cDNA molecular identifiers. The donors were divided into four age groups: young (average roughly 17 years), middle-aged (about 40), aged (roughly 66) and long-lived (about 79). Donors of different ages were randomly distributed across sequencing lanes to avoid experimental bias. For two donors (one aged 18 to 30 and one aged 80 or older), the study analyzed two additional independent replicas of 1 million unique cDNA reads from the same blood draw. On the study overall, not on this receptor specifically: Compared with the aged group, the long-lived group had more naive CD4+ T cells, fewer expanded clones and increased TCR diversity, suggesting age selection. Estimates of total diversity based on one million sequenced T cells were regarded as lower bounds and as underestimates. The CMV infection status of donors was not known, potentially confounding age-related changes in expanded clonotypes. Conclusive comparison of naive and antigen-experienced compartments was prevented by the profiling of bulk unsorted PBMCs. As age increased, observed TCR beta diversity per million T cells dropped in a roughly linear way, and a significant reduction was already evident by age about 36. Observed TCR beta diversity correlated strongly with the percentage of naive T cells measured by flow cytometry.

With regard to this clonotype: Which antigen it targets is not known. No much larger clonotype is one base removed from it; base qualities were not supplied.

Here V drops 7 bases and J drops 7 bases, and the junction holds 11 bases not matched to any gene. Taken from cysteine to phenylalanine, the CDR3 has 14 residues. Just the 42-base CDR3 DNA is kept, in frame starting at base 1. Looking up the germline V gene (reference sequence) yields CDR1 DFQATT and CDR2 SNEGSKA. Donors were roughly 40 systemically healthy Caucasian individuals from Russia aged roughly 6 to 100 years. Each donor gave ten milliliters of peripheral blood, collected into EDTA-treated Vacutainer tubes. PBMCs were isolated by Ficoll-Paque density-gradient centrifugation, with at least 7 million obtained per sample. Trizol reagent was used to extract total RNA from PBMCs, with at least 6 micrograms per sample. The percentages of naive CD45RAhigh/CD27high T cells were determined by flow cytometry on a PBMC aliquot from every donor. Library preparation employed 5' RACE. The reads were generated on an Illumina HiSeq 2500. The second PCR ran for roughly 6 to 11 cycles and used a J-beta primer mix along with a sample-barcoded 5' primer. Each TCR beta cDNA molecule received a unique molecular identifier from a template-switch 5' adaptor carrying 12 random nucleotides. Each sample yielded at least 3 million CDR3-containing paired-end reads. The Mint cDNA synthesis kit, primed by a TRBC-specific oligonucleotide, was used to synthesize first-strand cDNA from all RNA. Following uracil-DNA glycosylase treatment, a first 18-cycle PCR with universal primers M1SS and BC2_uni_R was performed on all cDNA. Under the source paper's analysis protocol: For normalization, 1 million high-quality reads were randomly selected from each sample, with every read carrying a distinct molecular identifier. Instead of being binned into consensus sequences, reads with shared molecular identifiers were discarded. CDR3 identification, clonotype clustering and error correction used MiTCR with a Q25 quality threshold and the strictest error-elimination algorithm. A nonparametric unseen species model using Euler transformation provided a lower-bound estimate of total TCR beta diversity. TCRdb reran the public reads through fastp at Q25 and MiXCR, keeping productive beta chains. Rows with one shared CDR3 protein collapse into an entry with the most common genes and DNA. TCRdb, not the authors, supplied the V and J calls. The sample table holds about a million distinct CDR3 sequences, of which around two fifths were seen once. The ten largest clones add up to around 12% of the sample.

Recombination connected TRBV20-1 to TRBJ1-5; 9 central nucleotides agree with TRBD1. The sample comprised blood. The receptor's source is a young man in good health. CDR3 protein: CSVGTGRTGQPQHF. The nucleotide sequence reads TGCAGTGTTGGGACAGGGCGAACGGGACAGCCCCAGCATTTT.